This entry lists 8 T cell receptor beta chains sequenced from one sample in a study of T cells in Graves' hyperthyroidism and ophthalmopathy. TCR beta CDR3 sequences were amplified from RNA transcripts. During a first-round RT-PCR of the TCR CDR3, the HTBI primer set was used. One entry per CDR3 protein, called by TCRdb with MiXCR from the multiplex PCR reads. The sample lists 600,000 or so distinct CDR3 sequences, more than 14% occurring once. The specimen sequenced was blood. These receptors were obtained from a woman aged 45 to 65 with Graves' ophthalmopathy.

This clonotype was detected many times. The chain joins TRBV28 to TRBJ1-1; TRBD1 aligns across 10 bases. Germline assignment: CDR1 MDHEN and CDR2 SYDVKM. The V and J ends lost 5 bases and 0 bases, in that order; junction bases with no gene match: 6. CDR3 length equals 16 residues. The CDR3: CASSIDRGRMNTEAFF. CDR3 coding DNA: TGTGCCAGCAGTATAGACAGGGGGCGAATGAACACTGAAGCTTTCTTT.

V gene TRBV6-5 combines with J gene TRBJ1-5, with TRBD1 as a possible D gene (6 bases). The V end was cut by 1 base, the J end by 1 base, with 14 bases between. CDR1 MNHEY and CDR2 SVGAGI come from the germline V gene. There are 17 residues in the CDR3. CDR3 in DNA: TGTGCCAGCAGTTACTTACTTAGACAGGACAGCAATCAGCCCCAGCATTTT. The encoded protein is CASSYLLRQDSNQPQHF.

The sample holds a few counts of this clonotype. The chain joins TRBV4-2 to TRBJ2-1; 8 bases match TRBD1. The CDR3 is 17 residues long. Germline lookup yields CDR1 LGHNA and CDR2 YNFKEQ. V lost 0 bases and J lost 6; bases outside the gene matches: 10. CDR3 sequence reads: CASSQEREGQGLNEQFF. CDR3 in DNA: TGTGCCAGCAGCCAAGAGCGAGAAGGACAGGGCCTCAATGAGCAGTTCTTC.

Only a few counts were recorded for this clonotype. The chain uses TRBV7-9 and TRBJ2-1; 12 bases match TRBD1. V was clipped by 3 bases and J by 2 bases; unmatched bases: 11. This CDR3 is built from 19 residues. Germline lookup yields CDR1 SEHNR and CDR2 FQNEAQ (reference sequence). Here the CDR3 reads CASSFSGTGGRWAYNEQFF. The CDR3 nucleotides read TGTGCCAGCAGCTTTTCCGGGACAGGGGGCCGTTGGGCCTACAATGAGCAGTTCTTC.

The gene calls are TRBV28 and TRBJ1-2; no definite D call. Looked up from germline, CDR1 is MDHEN and CDR2 is SYDVKM. The V gene lost 5 bases and the J gene lost 4 bases, with 23 bases spanning the gap. The CDR3 is 17 residues long. The CDR3 DNA follows: TGTGCCAGCAGTCTCGATACCGTCCCGTGGAGTGTCTATGGCTACACCTTC. Its protein is CASSLDTVPWSVYGYTF.

This clonotype was detected only a few times. The chain employs TRBV6-2 or TRBV6-3 and TRBJ2-3; the match to TRBD2 covers 9 bases. The CDR3 extends over 16 amino acids. Germline loops: CDR1 MNHEY, CDR2 SVGEGT. V was clipped by 4 bases and J by 1 base; unmatched bases: 6. The CDR3 DNA sequence: TGTGCCAGCAGTTGCCCCACTAGCGGGTGCACAGATACGCAGTATTTT. It yields the protein CASSCPTSGCTDTQYF.

Worth noting for this clonotype: This may be a read error, as it is one base from a much larger clone. This chain links TRBV20-1 with TRBJ1-4; D unclear. CDR1 is DFQATT and CDR2 is SNEGSKA in the germline V gene (reference sequence). The length of the CDR3 is 14 residues. Between the trimmed V and J ends, which lost 1 base and 7 bases, there was a span of 13 bases. The CDR3 sequence: CSARGLGGGEKLFF. In DNA, the CDR3 is TGCAGTGCTAGAGGTCTCGGCGGAGGTGAAAAACTGTTTTTT.

V usage is TRBV4-3 and J usage is TRBJ2-2; 8 bases map to TRBD2. The CDR3 contains 15 residues. The V segment lost 1 base and the J segment 8 bases; nucleotides outside the gene matches: 6. Per germline, CDR1 LGHNA and CDR2 YSLEER. In DNA, the CDR3 is TGCGCCAGCAGCCAAGCTGCGGGAGGAAGGGGGGAGCTGTTTTTT. Its protein is CASSQAAGGRGELFF.